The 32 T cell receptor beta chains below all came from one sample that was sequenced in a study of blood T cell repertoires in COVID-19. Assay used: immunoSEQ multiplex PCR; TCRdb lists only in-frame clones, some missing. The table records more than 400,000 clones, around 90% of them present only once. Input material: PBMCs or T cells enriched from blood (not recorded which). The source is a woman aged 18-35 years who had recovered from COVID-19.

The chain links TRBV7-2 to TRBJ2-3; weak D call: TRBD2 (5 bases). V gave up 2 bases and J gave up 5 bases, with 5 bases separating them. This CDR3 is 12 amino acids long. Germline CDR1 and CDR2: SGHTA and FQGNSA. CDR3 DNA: TGTGCCAGCAGCTTAAGCGGAGATACGCAGTATTTT. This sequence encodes CASSLSGDTQYF.

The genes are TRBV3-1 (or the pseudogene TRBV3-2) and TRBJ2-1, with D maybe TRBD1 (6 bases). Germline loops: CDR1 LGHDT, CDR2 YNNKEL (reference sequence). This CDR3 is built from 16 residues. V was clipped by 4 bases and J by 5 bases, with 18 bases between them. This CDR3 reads CASSRSGARHHNEQFF. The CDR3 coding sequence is TGTGCCAGCAGCCGATCAGGGGCGCGCCACCACAATGAGCAGTTCTTC.

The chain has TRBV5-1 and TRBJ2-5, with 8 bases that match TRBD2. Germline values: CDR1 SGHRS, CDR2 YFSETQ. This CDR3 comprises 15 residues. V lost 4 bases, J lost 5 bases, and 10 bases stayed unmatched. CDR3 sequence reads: CASSPRERGPETQYF. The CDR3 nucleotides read TGCGCCAGCAGCCCGAGGGAGCGGGGGCCGGAGACCCAGTACTTC.

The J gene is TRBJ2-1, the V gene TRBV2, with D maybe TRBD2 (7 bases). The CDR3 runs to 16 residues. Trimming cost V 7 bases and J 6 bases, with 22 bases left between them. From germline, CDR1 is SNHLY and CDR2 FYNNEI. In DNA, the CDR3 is TGTGCCAGCACCCCACCTGGGGGGGCCGGGGGCAATGAGCAGTTCTTC. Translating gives CASTPPGGAGGNEQFF. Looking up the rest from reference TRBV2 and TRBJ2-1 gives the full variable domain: EPEVTQTPSHQVTQMGQEVILRCVPISNHLYFYWYRQILGQKVEFLVSFYNNEISEKSEIFDDQFSVERPDGSNFTLKIRSTKLEDSAMYFCASTPPGGAGGNEQFFGPGTRLTVL.

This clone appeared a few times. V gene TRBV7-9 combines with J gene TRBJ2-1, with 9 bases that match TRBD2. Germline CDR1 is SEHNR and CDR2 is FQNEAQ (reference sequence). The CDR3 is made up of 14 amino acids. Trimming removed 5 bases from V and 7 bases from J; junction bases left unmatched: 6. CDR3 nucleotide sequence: TGTGCCAGCAGCCGCACTAGCGGGCCGAATGAGCAGTTCTTC. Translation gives CASSRTSGPNEQFF.

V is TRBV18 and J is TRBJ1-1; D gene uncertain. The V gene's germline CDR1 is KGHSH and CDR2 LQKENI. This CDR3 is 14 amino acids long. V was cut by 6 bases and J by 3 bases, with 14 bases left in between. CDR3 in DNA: TGTGCCAGCTCCCAAGATCCTGAGGACACTGAAGCTTTCTTT. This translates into CASSQDPEDTEAFF.

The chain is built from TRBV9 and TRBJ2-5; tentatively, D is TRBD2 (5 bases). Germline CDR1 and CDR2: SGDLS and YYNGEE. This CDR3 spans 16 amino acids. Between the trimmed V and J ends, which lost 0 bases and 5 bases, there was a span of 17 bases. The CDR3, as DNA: TGTGCCAGCAGCGTAGGGGGAGCGCCTCTTGGGGAGACCCAGTACTTC. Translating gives CASSVGGAPLGETQYF.

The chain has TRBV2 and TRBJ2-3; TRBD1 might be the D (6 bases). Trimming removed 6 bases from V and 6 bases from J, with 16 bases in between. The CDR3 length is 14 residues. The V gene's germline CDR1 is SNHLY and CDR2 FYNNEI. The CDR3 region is CASSASSTGDTQYF. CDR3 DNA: TGTGCCAGCAGCGCAAGCAGTACAGGGGATACGCAGTATTTT.

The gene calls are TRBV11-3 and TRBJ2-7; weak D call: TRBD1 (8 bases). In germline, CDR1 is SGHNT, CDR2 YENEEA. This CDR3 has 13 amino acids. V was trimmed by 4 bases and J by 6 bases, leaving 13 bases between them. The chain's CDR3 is CASSSDREGEQYF. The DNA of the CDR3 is TGTGCCAGCAGCTCGGACAGGGAGGGCGAGCAGTACTTC.

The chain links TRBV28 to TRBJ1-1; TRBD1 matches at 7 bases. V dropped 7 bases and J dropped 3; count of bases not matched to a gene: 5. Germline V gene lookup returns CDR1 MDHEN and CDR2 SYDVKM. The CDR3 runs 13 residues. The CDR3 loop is CASNYQGDTEAFF. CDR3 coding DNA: TGTGCCAGCAATTATCAGGGGGACACTGAAGCTTTCTTT.

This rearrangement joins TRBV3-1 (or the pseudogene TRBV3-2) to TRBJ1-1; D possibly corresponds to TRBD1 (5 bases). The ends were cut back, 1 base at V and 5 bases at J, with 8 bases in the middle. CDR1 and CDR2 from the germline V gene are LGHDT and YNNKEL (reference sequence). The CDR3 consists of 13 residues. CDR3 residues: CASSQVRQTEAFF. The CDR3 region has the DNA TGTGCCAGCAGCCAAGTTCGACAGACTGAAGCTTTCTTT.

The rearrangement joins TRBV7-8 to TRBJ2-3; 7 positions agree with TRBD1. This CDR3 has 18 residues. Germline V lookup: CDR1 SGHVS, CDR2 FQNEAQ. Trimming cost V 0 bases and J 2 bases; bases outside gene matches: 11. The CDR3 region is CASSLAHRRGGFTDTQYF. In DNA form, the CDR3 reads TGTGCCAGCAGCTTAGCGCACCGGAGAGGGGGCTTCACAGATACGCAGTATTTT.

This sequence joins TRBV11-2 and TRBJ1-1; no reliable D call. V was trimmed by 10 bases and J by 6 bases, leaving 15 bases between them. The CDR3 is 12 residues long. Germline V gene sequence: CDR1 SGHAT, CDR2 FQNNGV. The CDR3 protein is CATRRDTSEAFF. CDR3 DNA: TGTGCCACCCGACGAGACACATCTGAAGCTTTCTTT. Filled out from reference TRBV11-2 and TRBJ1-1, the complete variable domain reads EAGVAQSPRYKIIEKRQSVAFWCNPISGHATLYWYQQILGQGPKLLIQFQNNGVVDDSQLPKDRFSAERLKGVDSTLKIQPAKLEDSAVYLCATRRDTSEAFFGQGTRLTVV.

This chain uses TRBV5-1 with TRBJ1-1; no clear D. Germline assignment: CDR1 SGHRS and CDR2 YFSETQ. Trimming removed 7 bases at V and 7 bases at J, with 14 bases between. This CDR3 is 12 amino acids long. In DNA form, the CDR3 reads TGCGCCAGCTCCGGCGGGGAAGGTGAAGCTTTCTTT. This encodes CASSGGEGEAFF.

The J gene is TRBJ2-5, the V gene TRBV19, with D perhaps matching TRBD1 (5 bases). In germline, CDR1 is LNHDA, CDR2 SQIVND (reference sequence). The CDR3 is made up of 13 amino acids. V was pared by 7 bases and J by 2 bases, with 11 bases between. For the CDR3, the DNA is TGTGCCAGTACTGACAGCTTACAAGAGACCCAGTACTTC. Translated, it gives CASTDSLQETQYF.

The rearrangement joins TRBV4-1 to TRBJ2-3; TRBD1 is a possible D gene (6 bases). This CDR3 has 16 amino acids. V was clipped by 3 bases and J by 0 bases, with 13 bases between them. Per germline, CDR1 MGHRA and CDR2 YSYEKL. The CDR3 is CASSHPTTGSTDTQYF. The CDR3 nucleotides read TGCGCCAGCAGCCATCCTACCACAGGGAGCACAGATACGCAGTATTTT.

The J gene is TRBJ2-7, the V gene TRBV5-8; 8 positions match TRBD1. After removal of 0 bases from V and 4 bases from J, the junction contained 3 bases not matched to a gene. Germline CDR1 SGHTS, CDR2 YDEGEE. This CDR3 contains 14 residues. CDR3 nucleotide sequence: TGTGCCAGCAGCTTGGGGACAGGGTTTTACGAGCAGTACTTC. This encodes CASSLGTGFYEQYF.

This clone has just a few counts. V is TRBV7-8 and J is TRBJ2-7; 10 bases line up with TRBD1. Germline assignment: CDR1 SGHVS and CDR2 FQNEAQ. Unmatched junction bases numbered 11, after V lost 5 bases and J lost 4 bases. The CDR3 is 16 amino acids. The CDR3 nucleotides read TGTGCCAGCAGCCCAGGGGGGACAGGGGACCCTTACGAGCAGTACTTC. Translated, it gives CASSPGGTGDPYEQYF.

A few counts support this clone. The CDR3 sequence: CASSLGGREQPQHF. For the CDR3, the DNA is TGCGCCAGCAGCTTGGGAGGGAGGGAACAGCCCCAGCATTTT. The chain joins TRBV5-1 to TRBJ1-5; D is unclear. CDR3 size: 14 residues. The V end lost 0 bases, the J end lost 7 bases, and 11 bases lay between the germline ends. Germline loops: CDR1 SGHRS, CDR2 YFSETQ.

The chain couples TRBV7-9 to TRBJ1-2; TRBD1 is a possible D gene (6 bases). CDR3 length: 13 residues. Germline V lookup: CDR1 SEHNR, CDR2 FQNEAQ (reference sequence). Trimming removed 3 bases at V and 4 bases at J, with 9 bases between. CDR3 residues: CASSLDSFYGYTF. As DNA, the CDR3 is TGTGCCAGCAGCTTGGACAGCTTCTATGGCTACACCTTC.

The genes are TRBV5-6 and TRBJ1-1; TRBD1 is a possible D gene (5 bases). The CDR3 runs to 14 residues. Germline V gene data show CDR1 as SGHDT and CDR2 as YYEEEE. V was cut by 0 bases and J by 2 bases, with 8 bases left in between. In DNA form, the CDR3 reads TGTGCCAGCAGCTTGGCCGGGGGTAACACTGAAGCTTTCTTT. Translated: CASSLAGGNTEAFF.

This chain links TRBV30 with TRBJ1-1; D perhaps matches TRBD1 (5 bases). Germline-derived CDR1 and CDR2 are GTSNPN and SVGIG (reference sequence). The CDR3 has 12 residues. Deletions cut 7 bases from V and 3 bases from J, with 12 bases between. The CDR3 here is CASGGADTEAFF. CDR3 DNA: TGTGCCTCCGGCGGGGCAGACACTGAAGCTTTCTTT.

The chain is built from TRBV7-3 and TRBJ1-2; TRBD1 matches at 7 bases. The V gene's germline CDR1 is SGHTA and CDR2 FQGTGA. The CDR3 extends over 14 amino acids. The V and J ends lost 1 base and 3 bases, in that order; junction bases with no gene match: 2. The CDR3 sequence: CASSLSTGDYGYTF. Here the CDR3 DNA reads TGTGCCAGCAGCTTAAGTACAGGGGACTATGGCTACACCTTC.

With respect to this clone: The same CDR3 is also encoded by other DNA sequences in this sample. The CDR3 region has the DNA TGTGCCAGCTCACCACCGAGGGGGAGCACTGAAGCTTTCTTT. Residues: CASSPPRGSTEAFF. This sequence joins TRBV18 and TRBJ1-1, with D possibly being TRBD1 (6 bases). The ends were cut back, 0 bases at V and 4 bases at J, with 9 bases in the middle. Germline CDR1 and CDR2: KGHSH and LQKENI. This CDR3 comprises 14 residues.

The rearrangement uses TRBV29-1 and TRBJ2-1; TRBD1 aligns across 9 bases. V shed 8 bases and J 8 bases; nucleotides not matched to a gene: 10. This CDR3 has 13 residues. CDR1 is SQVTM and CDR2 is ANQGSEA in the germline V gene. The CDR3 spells CSLGQGVLDEQFF. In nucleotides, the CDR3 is TGCAGCCTGGGACAGGGAGTCTTGGATGAGCAGTTCTTC.

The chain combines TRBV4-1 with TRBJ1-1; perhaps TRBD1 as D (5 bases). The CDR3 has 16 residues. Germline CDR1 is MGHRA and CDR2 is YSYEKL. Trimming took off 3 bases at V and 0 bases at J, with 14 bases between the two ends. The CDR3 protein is CASSHRERSMNTEAFF. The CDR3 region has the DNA TGCGCCAGCAGCCACAGGGAACGGAGCATGAACACTGAAGCTTTCTTT.

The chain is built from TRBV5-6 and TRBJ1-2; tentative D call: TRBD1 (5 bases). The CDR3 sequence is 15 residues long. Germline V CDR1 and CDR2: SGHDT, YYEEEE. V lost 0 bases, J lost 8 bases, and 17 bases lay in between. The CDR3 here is CASSLVPGDVQGYTF. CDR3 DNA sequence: TGTGCCAGCAGCTTGGTCCCGGGGGACGTGCAAGGCTACACCTTC.

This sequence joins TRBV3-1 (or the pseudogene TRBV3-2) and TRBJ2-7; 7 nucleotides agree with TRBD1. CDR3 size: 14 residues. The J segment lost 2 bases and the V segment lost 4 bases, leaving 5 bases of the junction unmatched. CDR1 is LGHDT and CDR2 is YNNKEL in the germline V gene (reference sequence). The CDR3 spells CASSPRDRAYEQYF. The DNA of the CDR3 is TGTGCCAGCAGCCCCCGGGACAGAGCCTACGAGCAGTACTTC.

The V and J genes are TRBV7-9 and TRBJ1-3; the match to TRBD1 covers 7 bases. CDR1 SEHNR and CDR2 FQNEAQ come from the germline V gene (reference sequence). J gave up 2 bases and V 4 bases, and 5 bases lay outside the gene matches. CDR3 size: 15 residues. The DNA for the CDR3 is TGTGCCAGCAGCTCAATTCAGGGGGCTGGAAACACCATATATTTT. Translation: CASSSIQGAGNTIYF.

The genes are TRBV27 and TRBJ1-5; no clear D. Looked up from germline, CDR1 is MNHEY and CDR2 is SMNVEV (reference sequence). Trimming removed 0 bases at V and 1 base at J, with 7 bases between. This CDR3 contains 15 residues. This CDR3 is CASSLSVGSNQPQHF. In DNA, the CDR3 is TGTGCCAGCAGTTTATCTGTGGGCAGCAATCAGCCCCAGCATTTT.

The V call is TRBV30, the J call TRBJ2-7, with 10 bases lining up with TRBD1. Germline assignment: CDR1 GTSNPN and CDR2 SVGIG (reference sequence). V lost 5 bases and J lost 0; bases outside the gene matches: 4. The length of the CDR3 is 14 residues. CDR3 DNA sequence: TGTGCCTGGGACAGGGGGCCGATCTCCTACGAGCAGTACTTC. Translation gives CAWDRGPISYEQYF.

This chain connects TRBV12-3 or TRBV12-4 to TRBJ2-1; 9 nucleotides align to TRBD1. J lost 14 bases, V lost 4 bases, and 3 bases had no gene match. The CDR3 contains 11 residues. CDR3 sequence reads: CASSWRDREFF. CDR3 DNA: TGTGCCAGCAGTTGGAGGGACAGGGAGTTCTTC.